The next 27 T cell receptor beta chains were all read from a single sample in a study of radiation and T cells in renal cell carcinoma. Time point meaning: blood 4 weeks post-SBRT, at nephrectomy. The treatment here: 15 Gy SBRT to primary tumor, nephrectomy 4 weeks later. Sequenced by immunoSEQ multiplex PCR; TCRdb stores in-frame clones only, minus some. The sample lists some 43,000 clones; around four fifths were seen once. This material consisted of blood, taken from a patient whose treatment included radiotherapy and nephrectomy. The origin of the receptors is a woman aged 65 to 85 with renal cell carcinoma.

The V call is TRBV7-9, the J call TRBJ2-6; D gene uncertain. The V and J ends lost 8 bases and 0 bases respectively, with 14 bases between them. The CDR3 is 16 amino acids. CDR1 SEHNR and CDR2 FQNEAQ come from the germline V gene (reference sequence). The CDR3 bases are TGTGCCAGCGGAAGTCAGGCGTTCTCTGGGGCCAACGTCCTGACTTTC. Translation gives CASGSQAFSGANVLTF. Full variable domain (missing parts from reference TRBV7-9 and TRBJ2-6): DTGVSQNPRHKITKRGQNVTFRCDPISEHNRLYWYRQTLGQGPEFLTYFQNEAQLEKSRLLSDRFSAERPKGSFSTLEIQRTEQGDSAMYLCASGSQAFSGANVLTFGAGSRLTVL.

This clone occurred a few times. The rearrangement links TRBV5-6 to TRBJ2-7; D may correspond to TRBD1 or TRBD2 (5 bases each). This CDR3 contains 12 residues. Trimming removed 5 bases from V and 5 bases from J, with 11 bases in between. Germline V lookup: CDR1 SGHDT, CDR2 YYEEEE. The DNA for the CDR3 is TGTGCCAGCAGGCGTGGGGGTCACGAGCAGTACTTC. Translation: CASRRGGHEQYF.

V gene TRBV9 combines with J gene TRBJ2-1, with D maybe TRBD2 (6 bases). Germline assignment: CDR1 SGDLS and CDR2 YYNGEE. Trimming left V 4 bases short and J 3 bases short, with 17 bases between. The CDR3 covers 16 residues. For the CDR3, the DNA is TGTGCCAGCAGCCGCGGGGAAGGGAAAAACTACAATGAGCAGTTCTTC. This codes for CASSRGEGKNYNEQFF.

This rearrangement joins TRBV11-1 to TRBJ2-7; possible D gene TRBD2, 6 bases. The CDR3 sequence is 15 residues long. The V end lost 7 bases, the J end lost 4 bases, and 20 bases lay between the germline ends. The germline CDR1 and CDR2 sequences are SGHAT and FQDESV (reference sequence). The CDR3 protein is CASTYKAAGSYEQYF. CDR3 sequence (DNA): TGTGCCAGCACCTACAAGGCGGCGGGAAGTTACGAGCAGTACTTC. Drawing the rest from reference TRBV11-1 and TRBJ2-7, the complete variable domain is EAEVAQSPRYKITEKSQAVAFWCDPISGHATLYWYRQILGQGPELLVQFQDESVVDDSQLPKDRFSAERLKGVDSTLKIQPAELGDSAMYLCASTYKAAGSYEQYFGPGTRLTVT.

The chain carries TRBV5-1 and TRBJ2-3; D is perhaps TRBD2 (6 bases). The CDR3 sequence is 14 residues long. The ends were cut back, 0 bases at V and 3 bases at J, with 8 bases in the middle. Germline values: CDR1 SGHRS, CDR2 YFSETQ. CDR3 nucleotide sequence: TGCGCCAGCAGCTTGGCTGGGGGGACAGATACGCAGTATTTT. It codes for CASSLAGGTDTQYF.

This clone was seen a few times. The chain links TRBV9 to TRBJ2-7, with D maybe TRBD2 (6 bases). V shed 0 bases and J shed 6 bases, with 13 bases lying between them. Germline CDR1 and CDR2: SGDLS and YYNGEE. This CDR3 spans 14 amino acids. The CDR3 nucleotides are TGTGCCAGCAGCGTAGGACTCGGGGGAAGCGAGCAGTACTTC. Its translation: CASSVGLGGSEQYF.

The chain carries TRBV5-1 and TRBJ2-5, with 8 bases that match TRBD1. The germline gives CDR1 SGHRS, CDR2 YFSETQ. The ends lost 2 bases at V and 5 bases at J; junction bases unmatched: 8. The CDR3 is 15 residues long. CDR3 coding DNA: TGCGCCAGCAGCTTAGGACAGGGACCTGGTGAGACCCAGTACTTC. Translating it yields CASSLGQGPGETQYF.

V is TRBV7-2 and J is TRBJ2-1, with 7 bases matching TRBD2. V lost 0 bases, J lost 6 bases, and 2 bases stayed unmatched. The CDR3 contains 14 residues. The germline CDR1 and CDR2 sequences are SGHTA and FQGNSA. The CDR3 loop reads CASSLAASGNEQFF. The CDR3 DNA is TGTGCCAGCAGCTTAGCCGCTAGCGGCAATGAGCAGTTCTTC.

The V gene is TRBV23-1, the J gene TRBJ1-4; D is unresolved. TRBV23-1 qualifies as an ORF whose function is uncertain. V was clipped by 7 bases and J by 7 bases, with 16 bases between them. The CDR3 contains 14 residues. The CDR3 loop is CASKRPPLSEKLFF. The CDR3 nucleotides are TGCGCCAGCAAGCGACCGCCCTTAAGTGAAAAACTGTTTTTT.

The gene calls are TRBV6-1 and TRBJ1-3, with D maybe TRBD1 (6 bases). V was trimmed by 5 bases and J by 3 bases, leaving 14 bases between them. CDR3 length: 15 residues. Germline V lookup: CDR1 MNHNS, CDR2 SASEGT. CDR3 nucleotides: TGTGCCAGCAGTACGGACAGCGGAGGTGGAAACACCATATATTTT. Its translation: CASSTDSGGGNTIYF.

V usage is TRBV6-5 and J usage is TRBJ2-7; 7 bases map to TRBD2. The CDR3 loop spans 13 amino acids. Trimming took 6 bases from V and 2 from J; bases not matched to a gene: 4. The germline V gene has CDR1 MNHEY and CDR2 SVGAGI. The CDR3 DNA is TGTGCCAGCAGCTCTCGGGGGGCCTACGAGCAGTACTTC. Protein sequence: CASSSRGAYEQYF.

V gene TRBV19 combines with J gene TRBJ1-1; D might be TRBD1 (5 bases). V lost 4 bases, J lost 7 bases, and 16 bases lay in between. CDR1 is LNHDA, CDR2 SQIVND, per germline (reference sequence). This CDR3 spans 14 amino acids. Here the CDR3 reads CASSTGGGYNEAFF. DNA for the CDR3: TGTGCCAGTAGTACCGGGGGGGGATATAATGAAGCTTTCTTT. Supplemented by reference TRBV19 and TRBJ1-1, the full variable domain reads DGGITQSPKYLFRKEGQNVTLSCEQNLNHDAMYWYRQDPGQGLRLIYYSQIVNDFQKGDIAEGYSVSREKKESFPLTVTSAQKNPTAFYLCASSTGGGYNEAFFGQGTRLTVV.

The chain couples TRBV7-9 to TRBJ2-7, with 11 nucleotides matching TRBD2. The germline gives CDR1 SEHNR, CDR2 FQNEAQ (reference sequence). This CDR3 has 14 amino acids. J gave up 4 bases and V 4 bases, and 3 bases lay outside the gene matches. In DNA, the CDR3 is TGTGCCAGCAGCTCGGGACTAGCGGAGTACGAGCAGTACTTC. Its translation is CASSSGLAEYEQYF. The complete variable domain, with remaining parts taken from reference TRBV7-9 and TRBJ2-7, reads DTGVSQNPRHKITKRGQNVTFRCDPISEHNRLYWYRQTLGQGPEFLTYFQNEAQLEKSRLLSDRFSAERPKGSFSTLEIQRTEQGDSAMYLCASSSGLAEYEQYFGPGTRLTVT.

The chain combines TRBV5-6 with TRBJ1-5, with TRBD1 matching 9 bases. The CDR3 has 15 residues. Per the germline V gene, CDR1 is SGHDT and CDR2 is YYEEEE. After removal of 4 bases from V and 2 bases from J, the junction contained 4 bases not matched to a gene. The CDR3 bases are TGTGCCAGCAGCCTGGGACAGGGAGGCAATCAGCCCCAGCATTTT. Its protein is CASSLGQGGNQPQHF.

This sequence joins TRBV5-1 and TRBJ1-5; 7 nucleotides agree with TRBD1. Losses at the gene ends were 0 bases for V and 1 base for J; bases not matched to a gene: 1. The CDR3 runs 15 residues. The germline V gene has CDR1 SGHRS and CDR2 YFSETQ. Here the CDR3 reads CASSLETGSNQPQHF. The CDR3, as DNA: TGCGCCAGCAGCTTGGAGACAGGGAGCAATCAGCCCCAGCATTTT.

The rearrangement joins TRBV11-2 to TRBJ2-7; D not certain. CDR1 and CDR2 (germline): SGHAT, FQNNGV. Trimming removed 3 bases from V and 0 bases from J, with 3 bases in between. The CDR3 sequence is 12 residues long. This CDR3 reads CASSLSSYEQYF. The CDR3 coding sequence is TGTGCCAGCAGCTTGAGCTCCTACGAGCAGTACTTC. Based on the CDR3 plus reference TRBV11-2 and TRBJ2-7, the full variable domain is EAGVAQSPRYKIIEKRQSVAFWCNPISGHATLYWYQQILGQGPKLLIQFQNNGVVDDSQLPKDRFSAERLKGVDSTLKIQPAKLEDSAVYLCASSLSSYEQYFGPGTRLTVT.

The rearrangement links TRBV30 to TRBJ2-3; 15 bases map to TRBD2. This CDR3 contains 15 residues. Trimming took 7 bases from V and 6 from J; bases not matched to a gene: 8. Germline V gene sequence: CDR1 GTSNPN, CDR2 SVGIG (reference sequence). The CDR3 region is CAFSGLAGGLDTQYF. CDR3 DNA: TGTGCCTTCTCGGGACTAGCGGGAGGCTTGGATACGCAGTATTTT.

The V gene is TRBV11-3, the J gene TRBJ2-1, with 11 bases matching TRBD2. The germline gives CDR1 SGHNT, CDR2 YENEEA. The J segment lost 13 bases and the V segment lost 0 bases, leaving 8 bases of the junction unmatched. The CDR3 has 15 residues. CDR3 nucleotide sequence: TGTGCCAGCAGCTTAGATGCTACTAGCGGGAGTGGCCAGTTCTTC. Protein product: CASSLDATSGSGQFF.

This clone was seen only a few times. This chain uses TRBV6-4 with TRBJ2-3; TRBD2 matches 11 bases. CDR3 size: 15 residues. Germline V lookup: CDR1 MRHNA, CDR2 SNTAGT. V was pared by 3 bases and J by 6 bases, with 5 bases of the junction left unmatched. The CDR3 DNA reads TGTGCCAGCAGTGAAAATCTAGCGGGGGGTGATACGCAGTATTTT. This codes for CASSENLAGGDTQYF.

This clone has only one observation. The chain is built from TRBV9 and TRBJ2-5; the D call may be TRBD1 or TRBD2 (6 bases each). Trimming shortened V by 3 bases and J by 4 bases, and 13 bases separated the two germline ends. In germline, CDR1 is SGDLS, CDR2 YYNGEE. The CDR3 has 14 residues. CDR3 residues: CASSGGGGGETQYF. The CDR3, as DNA: TGTGCCAGCAGCGGTGGAGGGGGTGGAGAGACCCAGTACTTC.

The chain carries TRBV19 and TRBJ2-5; 9 nucleotides line up with TRBD1. CDR3 length: 14 residues. The junction had 4 bases not matched to a gene; V was cut back by 6 bases and J by 2 bases. CDR1 LNHDA and CDR2 SQIVND come from the germline V gene (reference sequence). CDR3 region: CASSPDRGQETQYF. As DNA, the CDR3 is TGTGCCAGTAGCCCGGACAGGGGTCAAGAGACCCAGTACTTC. Supplemented by reference TRBV19 and TRBJ2-5, the full variable domain reads DGGITQSPKYLFRKEGQNVTLSCEQNLNHDAMYWYRQDPGQGLRLIYYSQIVNDFQKGDIAEGYSVSREKKESFPLTVTSAQKNPTAFYLCASSPDRGQETQYFGPGTRLLVL.

V usage is TRBV5-4 and J usage is TRBJ2-1; possibly TRBD2 for D (6 bases). Trimming left V 3 bases short and J 6 bases short, with 16 bases between. The CDR3 runs 15 residues. CDR1 is SGHNT, CDR2 YYREEE, per germline (reference sequence). CDR3 bases: TGTGCCAGCAGCTCGTACTGGGACTTAGCCAATGAGCAGTTCTTC. It specifies CASSSYWDLANEQFF.

The chain is built from TRBV7-9 and TRBJ1-2, with D maybe TRBD1 (5 bases). There are 14 residues in the CDR3. Germline V gene data show CDR1 as SEHNR and CDR2 as FQNEAQ (reference sequence). Trimming left V 2 bases short and J 1 base short, with 8 bases between. The DNA of the CDR3 is TGTGCCAGCAGCTTACAGGGCATTAACTATGGCTACACCTTC. This encodes CASSLQGINYGYTF. The variable domain in full, with the rest retrieved from reference TRBV7-9 and TRBJ1-2, is DTGVSQNPRHKITKRGQNVTFRCDPISEHNRLYWYRQTLGQGPEFLTYFQNEAQLEKSRLLSDRFSAERPKGSFSTLEIQRTEQGDSAMYLCASSLQGINYGYTFGSGTRLTVV.

The chain has TRBV5-1 and TRBJ1-1, with D maybe TRBD1 (6 bases). Germline V CDR1 and CDR2: SGHRS, YFSETQ. There are 15 residues in the CDR3. V was cut by 5 bases and J by 1 base, with 15 bases left in between. CDR3 region: CASRSGGTTNTEAFF. CDR3 sequence (DNA): TGCGCCAGCAGATCTGGGGGGACAACGAACACTGAAGCTTTCTTT.

This clone showed up just once. The CDR3 sequence is CASSPRGGLAGDFYEQYF. Here the CDR3 DNA reads TGTGCCAGCAGCCCGCGAGGGGGACTAGCGGGAGACTTCTACGAGCAGTACTTC. The rearrangement uses TRBV7-9 and TRBJ2-7; 14 bases match TRBD2. The J segment lost 3 bases and the V segment lost 5 bases, leaving 12 bases of the junction unmatched. This CDR3 is 18 amino acids long. Germline-derived CDR1 and CDR2 are SEHNR and FQNEAQ (reference sequence).

The chain combines TRBV27 with TRBJ2-2, with D tentatively TRBD1 (5 bases). The V end was cut by 11 bases, the J end by 4 bases, with 8 bases between. This CDR3 has 11 residues. Per germline, CDR1 MNHEY and CDR2 SMNVEV (reference sequence). CDR3 region: CAVRGTGELFF. CDR3 DNA sequence: TGTGCCGTAAGGGGCACCGGGGAGCTGTTTTTT.

CDR3 DNA sequence: TGTGCCAGCGTTAAAGACGGTTTCCAATATAGCAATCAGCCCCAGCATTTT. As protein: CASVKDGFQYSNQPQHF. The gene calls are TRBV7-2 and TRBJ1-5; D is unresolved. The CDR3 extends over 17 amino acids. Per the germline V gene, CDR1 is SGHTA and CDR2 is FQGNSA. The V and J ends lost 8 bases and 0 bases respectively, with 20 bases between them.